The next 11 T cell receptor beta chains were all read from a single sample in a study of T-cell reconstitution after alpha-beta-depleted transplantation in children. Unique molecular identifiers were used in preparing the TCRbeta library. TCRdb re-analysed the PCR reads in MiXCR, keeping a single row per CDR3 protein. The sample lists some 280,000 distinct CDR3 sequences, more than 9% seen once, with over 9% in the top ten. Sequenced material: PBMCs from the stem cell graft donor, taken from the stem cell graft. The receptors derive from a human donor who donated a stem cell graft to a child with SCID.

This clonotype was found a few times. The V and J genes are TRBV6-5 and TRBJ1-2, with a tentative D call TRBD1 (5 bases). Germline CDR1 and CDR2: MNHEY and SVGAGI. Trimming removed 4 bases at V and 3 bases at J, with 18 bases between. The CDR3 contains 16 residues. CDR3 sequence: CASSSSWGGEDYGYTF. The CDR3 bases are TGTGCCAGCAGTTCAAGTTGGGGAGGGGAAGACTATGGCTACACCTTC.

The J gene is TRBJ2-4, the V gene TRBV18; D possibly corresponds to TRBD1 (6 bases). This CDR3 has 16 residues. The V gene lost 6 bases and the J gene lost 3 bases, with 18 bases spanning the gap. Germline V lookup: CDR1 KGHSH, CDR2 LQKENI. For the CDR3, the DNA is TGTGCCAGCTCTATACAGGGAGTAGTTGTCAAAAACATTCAGTACTTC. It is translated as CASSIQGVVVKNIQYF.

The V and J genes are TRBV12-3 or TRBV12-4 and TRBJ1-4; no clear D. The CDR3 has 11 residues. Trimming removed 8 bases at V and 8 bases at J, with 9 bases between. CDR3 in DNA: TGTGCCAGCGCCCTGAGGGAAAAACTGTTTTTT. Amino acids: CASALREKLFF.

This clonotype came up a few times. This rearrangement joins TRBV24-1 to TRBJ2-7; D not certain. CDR1 and CDR2 from the germline V gene are KGHDR and SFDVKD. This CDR3 contains 18 residues. The V end was cut by 5 bases, the J end by 0 bases, with 22 bases between. As DNA, the CDR3 is TGTGCCACCAGTGCCCCCCTGGATTGTGAGGAGTCCTCCTACGAGCAGTACTTC. It codes for CATSAPLDCEESSYEQYF.

V usage is TRBV27 and J usage is TRBJ1-5, with 10 bases that match TRBD1. The CDR3 is 17 residues long. The V gene's germline CDR1 is MNHEY and CDR2 SMNVEV (reference sequence). Trimming cost V 5 bases and J 0 bases; bases outside gene matches: 7. CDR3 nucleotides: TGTGCCAGCAGTCCTCGGACAGGGGGGTATAGCAATCAGCCCCAGCATTTT. It is translated as CASSPRTGGYSNQPQHF.

The chain has TRBV25-1 and TRBJ2-3; either TRBD1 or TRBD2 may fit D (5 bases each). The CDR3 loop spans 13 amino acids. Germline V gene lookup returns CDR1 MGHDK and CDR2 SYGVNS. V was trimmed by 10 bases and J by 1 base, leaving 12 bases between them. The CDR3 loop is CATGSGRTDTQYF. CDR3 in DNA: TGTGCCACAGGGTCGGGGCGCACAGATACGCAGTATTTT.

The chain couples TRBV6-2 or TRBV6-3 to TRBJ1-1, with 9 positions matching TRBD1. The CDR3 extends over 16 amino acids. In germline, CDR1 is MNHEY, CDR2 SVGEGT. The trim removed 2 bases at V and 4 bases at J, leaving 8 bases unmatched. CDR3 sequence (DNA): TGTGCCAGCAGTTACCCAGGGACAGGGTTGCCCACTGAAGCTTTCTTT. Its protein product is CASSYPGTGLPTEAFF.

This clonotype was seen more than once but under ten times. The gene calls are TRBV9 and TRBJ2-5, with D possibly matching TRBD2 (5 bases). The CDR3 contains 18 residues. Germline V gives CDR1 SGDLS, CDR2 YYNGEE. V lost 0 bases to trimming and J lost 2 bases, with 20 bases between them. The DNA of the CDR3 is TGTGCCAGCAGCGTAGCCCTACTGAGTGCGGGTGGGCAAGAGACCCAGTACTTC. Protein: CASSVALLSAGGQETQYF.

The chain has TRBV9 and TRBJ2-7, with 9 bases identical to TRBD1. V lost 3 bases to trimming and J lost 1 base; unmatched junction nucleotides: 5. The CDR3 length is 15 residues. Germline V gene lookup returns CDR1 SGDLS and CDR2 YYNGEE. As DNA, the CDR3 is TGTGCCAGCAGCGCGGGGGGACAGGGTTCCTACGAGCAGTACTTC. This translates into CASSAGGQGSYEQYF.

This clonotype has a handful of counts. The chain couples TRBV12-5 to TRBJ2-7; possibly TRBD2 for D (5 bases). Germline V gene lookup returns CDR1 LGHNT and CDR2 FRNRAP. This CDR3 region has 11 residues. V was cut by 5 bases and J by 6 bases, with 8 bases left in between. DNA of the CDR3: TGTGCTAGTGGTCCAGAGGGCGAGCAGTACTTC. Translated, it gives CASGPEGEQYF.

Only a few counts were recorded for this clonotype. The chain uses TRBV4-1 and TRBJ2-7; D is ambiguous. This CDR3 spans 14 amino acids. CDR1 and CDR2 from the germline V gene are MGHRA and YSYEKL. The V end was cut by 1 base, the J end by 3 bases, with 10 bases between. As DNA, the CDR3 is TGCGCCAGCAGCCAAGCCCTAGGCGACTACGAGCAGTACTTC. Its translation: CASSQALGDYEQYF.